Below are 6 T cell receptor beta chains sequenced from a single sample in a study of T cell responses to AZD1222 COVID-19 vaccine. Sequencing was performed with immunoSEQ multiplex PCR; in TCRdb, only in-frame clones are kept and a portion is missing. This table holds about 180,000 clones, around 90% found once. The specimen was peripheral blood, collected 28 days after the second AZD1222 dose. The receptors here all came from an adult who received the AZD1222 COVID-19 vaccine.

The DNA for the CDR3 is TGTGCCAGCAGTTACGACAGGGTACTCACTGAAGCTTTCTTT. Its translation is CASSYDRVLTEAFF. V gene TRBV6-5 combines with J gene TRBJ1-1; 7 positions match TRBD1. Germline trimming cut 2 bases from V and 4 bases from J; bases unmatched to any gene: 4. The length of the CDR3 is 14 residues. Germline CDR1 MNHEY, CDR2 SVGAGI.

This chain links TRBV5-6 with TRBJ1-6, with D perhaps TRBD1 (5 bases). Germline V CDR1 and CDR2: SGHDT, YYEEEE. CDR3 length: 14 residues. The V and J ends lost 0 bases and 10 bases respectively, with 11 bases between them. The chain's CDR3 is CASSLVTGGSPLHF. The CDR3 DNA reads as TGTGCCAGCAGCTTGGTTACGGGGGGGTCACCCCTCCACTTT.

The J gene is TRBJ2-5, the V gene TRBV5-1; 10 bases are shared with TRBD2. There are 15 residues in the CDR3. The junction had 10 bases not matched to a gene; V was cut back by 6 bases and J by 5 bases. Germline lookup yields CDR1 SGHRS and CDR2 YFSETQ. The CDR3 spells CASTPSGSPGETQYF. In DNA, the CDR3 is TGCGCCAGCACCCCTAGCGGGAGTCCGGGGGAGACCCAGTACTTC.

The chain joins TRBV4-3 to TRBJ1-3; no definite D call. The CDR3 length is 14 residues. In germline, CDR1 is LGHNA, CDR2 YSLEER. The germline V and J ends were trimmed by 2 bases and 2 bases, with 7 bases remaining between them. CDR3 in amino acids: CASSQMGAGNTIYF. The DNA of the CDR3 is TGCGCCAGCAGCCAAATGGGAGCTGGAAACACCATATATTTT.

The CDR3 DNA sequence: TGTGCCAGCAGCTTCCGGACTAGCGGGAGCTACGAGCAGTACTTC. Its protein is CASSFRTSGSYEQYF. The chain is built from TRBV11-1 and TRBJ2-7; 13 bases match TRBD2. The CDR3 has 15 amino acids. V was clipped by 3 bases and J by 3 bases; unmatched bases: 2. Looked up from germline, CDR1 is SGHAT and CDR2 is FQDESV (reference sequence).

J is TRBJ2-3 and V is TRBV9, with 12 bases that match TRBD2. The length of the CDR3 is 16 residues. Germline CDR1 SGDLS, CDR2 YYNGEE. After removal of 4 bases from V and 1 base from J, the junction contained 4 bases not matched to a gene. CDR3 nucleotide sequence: TGTGCCAGCAGCAGACGACTAGCGGGAGGCACAGATACGCAGTATTTT. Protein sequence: CASSRRLAGGTDTQYF.